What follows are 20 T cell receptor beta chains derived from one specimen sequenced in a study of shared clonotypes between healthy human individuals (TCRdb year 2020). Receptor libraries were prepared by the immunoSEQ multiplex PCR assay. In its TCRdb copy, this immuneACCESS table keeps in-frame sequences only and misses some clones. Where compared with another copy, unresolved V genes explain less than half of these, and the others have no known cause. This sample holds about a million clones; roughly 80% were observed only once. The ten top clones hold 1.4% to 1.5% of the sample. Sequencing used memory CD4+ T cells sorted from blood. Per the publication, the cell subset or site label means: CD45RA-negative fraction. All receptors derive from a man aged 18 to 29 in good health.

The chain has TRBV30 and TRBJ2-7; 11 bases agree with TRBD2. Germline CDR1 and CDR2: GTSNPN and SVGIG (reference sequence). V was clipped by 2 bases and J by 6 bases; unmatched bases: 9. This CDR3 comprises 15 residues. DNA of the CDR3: TGTGCCTGGAGTCACAAACTAGCGGGAGCTCTCGAGCAGTACTTC. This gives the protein CAWSHKLAGALEQYF.

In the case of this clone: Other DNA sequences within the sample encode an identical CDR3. The CDR3 bases are TGCGCCAGCAGCTCGGGGACCCAAGAGACCCAGTACTTC. Translation: CASSSGTQETQYF. The V gene is TRBV5-1, the J gene TRBJ2-5; D tentatively reads TRBD1 or TRBD2 (5 bases each). The CDR3 runs 13 residues. Germline CDR1 and CDR2: SGHRS and YFSETQ. The V and J ends lost 3 bases and 1 base respectively, with 7 bases between them.

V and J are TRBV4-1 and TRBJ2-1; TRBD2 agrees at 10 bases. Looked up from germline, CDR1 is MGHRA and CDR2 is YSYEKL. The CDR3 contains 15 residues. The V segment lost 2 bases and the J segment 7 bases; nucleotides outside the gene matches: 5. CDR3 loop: CASSQLTSGINEQFF. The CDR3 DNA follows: TGCGCCAGCAGCCAACTAACTAGCGGGATTAATGAGCAGTTCTTC.

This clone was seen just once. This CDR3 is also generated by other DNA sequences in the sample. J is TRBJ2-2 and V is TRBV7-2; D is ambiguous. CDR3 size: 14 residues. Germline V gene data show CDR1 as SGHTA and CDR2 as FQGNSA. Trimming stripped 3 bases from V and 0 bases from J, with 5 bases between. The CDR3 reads CASSLGSNTGELFF. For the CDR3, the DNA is TGTGCCAGCAGCTTGGGGTCGAACACCGGGGAGCTGTTTTTT.

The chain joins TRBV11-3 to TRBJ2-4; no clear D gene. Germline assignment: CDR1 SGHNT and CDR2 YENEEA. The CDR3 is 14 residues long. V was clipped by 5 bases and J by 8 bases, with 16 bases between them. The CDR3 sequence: CASSPRRAGDIQYF. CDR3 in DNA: TGTGCCAGCAGCCCCCGACGCGCTGGGGACATTCAGTACTTC.

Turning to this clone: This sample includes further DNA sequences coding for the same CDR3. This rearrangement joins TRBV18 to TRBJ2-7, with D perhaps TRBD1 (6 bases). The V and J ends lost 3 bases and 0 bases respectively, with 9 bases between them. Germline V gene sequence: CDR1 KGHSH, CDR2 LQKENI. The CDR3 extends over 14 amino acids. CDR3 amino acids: CASSPVDSSYEQYF. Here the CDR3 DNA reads TGTGCCAGCTCACCGGTGGACAGCTCCTACGAGCAGTACTTC.

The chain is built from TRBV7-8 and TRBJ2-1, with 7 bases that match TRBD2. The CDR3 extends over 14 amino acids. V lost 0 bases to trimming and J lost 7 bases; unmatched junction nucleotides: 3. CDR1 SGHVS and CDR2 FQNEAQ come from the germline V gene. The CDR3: CASSLAGGLNEQFF. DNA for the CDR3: TGTGCCAGCAGCTTAGCGGGGGGGTTGAATGAGCAGTTCTTC.

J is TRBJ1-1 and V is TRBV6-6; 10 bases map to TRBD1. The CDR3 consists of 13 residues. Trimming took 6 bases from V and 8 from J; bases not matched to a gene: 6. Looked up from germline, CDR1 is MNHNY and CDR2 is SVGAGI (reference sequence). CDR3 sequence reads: CASRNDRGLEAFF. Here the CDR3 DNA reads TGTGCCAGCAGAAACGACAGGGGGCTAGAAGCTTTCTTT.

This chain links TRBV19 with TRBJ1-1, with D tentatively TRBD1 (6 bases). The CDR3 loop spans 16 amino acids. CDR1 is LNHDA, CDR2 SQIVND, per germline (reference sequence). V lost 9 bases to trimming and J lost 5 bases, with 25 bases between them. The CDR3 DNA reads TGTGCCAGCCTGAAAGGGGGATGGGGGTCGCGGACTGAAGCTTTCTTT. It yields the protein CASLKGGWGSRTEAFF.

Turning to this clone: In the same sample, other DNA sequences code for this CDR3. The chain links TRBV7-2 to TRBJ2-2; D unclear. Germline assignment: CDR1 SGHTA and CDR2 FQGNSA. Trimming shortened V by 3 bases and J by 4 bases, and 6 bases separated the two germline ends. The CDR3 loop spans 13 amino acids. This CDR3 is CASSFGPTGELFF. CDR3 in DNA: TGTGCCAGCAGCTTCGGACCCACCGGGGAGCTGTTTTTT. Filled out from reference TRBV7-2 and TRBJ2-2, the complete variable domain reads GAGVSQSPSNKVTEKGKDVELRCDPISGHTALYWYRQSLGQGLEFLIYFQGNSAPDKSGLPSDRFSAERTGGSVSTLTIQRTQQEDSAVYLCASSFGPTGELFFGEGSRLTVL.

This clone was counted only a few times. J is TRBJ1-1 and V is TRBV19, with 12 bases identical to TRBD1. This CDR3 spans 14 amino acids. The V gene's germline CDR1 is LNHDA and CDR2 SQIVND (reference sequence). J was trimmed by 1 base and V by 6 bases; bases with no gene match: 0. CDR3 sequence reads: CASRGQGANTEAFF. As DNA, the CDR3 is TGTGCCAGTAGGGGACAGGGGGCGAACACTGAAGCTTTCTTT.

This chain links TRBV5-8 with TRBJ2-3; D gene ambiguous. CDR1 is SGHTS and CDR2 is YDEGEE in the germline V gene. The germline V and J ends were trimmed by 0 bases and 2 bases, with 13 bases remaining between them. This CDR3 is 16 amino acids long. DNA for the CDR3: TGTGCCAGCAGCTTGGTACAGACTCAATACACAGATACGCAGTATTTT. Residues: CASSLVQTQYTDTQYF.

The CDR3 DNA is TGTGCCACGAAGGACCTACTGGGGACTGAAGCTTTCTTT. This encodes CATKDLLGTEAFF. The chain links TRBV10-3 to TRBJ1-1; D remains unclear. The germline gives CDR1 ENHRY, CDR2 SYGVKD. Trimming took off 10 bases at V and 5 bases at J, with 17 bases between the two ends. The CDR3 has 13 amino acids.

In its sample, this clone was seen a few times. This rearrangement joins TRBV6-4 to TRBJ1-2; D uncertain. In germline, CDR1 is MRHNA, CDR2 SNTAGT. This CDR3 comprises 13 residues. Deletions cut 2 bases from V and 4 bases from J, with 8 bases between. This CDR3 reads CASSDDTTYGYTF. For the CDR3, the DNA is TGTGCCAGCAGTGACGACACCACCTATGGCTACACCTTC.

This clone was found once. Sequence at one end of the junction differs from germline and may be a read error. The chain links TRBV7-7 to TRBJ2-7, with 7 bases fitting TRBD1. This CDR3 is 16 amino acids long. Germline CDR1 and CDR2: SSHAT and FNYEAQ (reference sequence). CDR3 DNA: TGTGCTAGCAGCAAAGGGTATGGCAGGGGGAGTGGCGAGCAGTACTTC. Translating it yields CASSKGYGRGSGEQYF.

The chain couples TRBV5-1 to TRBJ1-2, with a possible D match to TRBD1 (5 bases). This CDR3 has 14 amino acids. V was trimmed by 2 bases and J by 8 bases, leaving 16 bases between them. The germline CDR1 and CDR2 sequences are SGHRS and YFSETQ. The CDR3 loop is CASSFSSAGIGYTF. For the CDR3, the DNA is TGCGCCAGCAGCTTCAGTTCGGCAGGGATCGGCTACACCTTC.

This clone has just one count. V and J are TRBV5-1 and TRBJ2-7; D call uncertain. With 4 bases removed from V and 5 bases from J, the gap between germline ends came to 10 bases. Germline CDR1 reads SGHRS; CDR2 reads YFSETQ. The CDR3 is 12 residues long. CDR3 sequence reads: CASSPNRNEQYF. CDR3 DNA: TGCGCCAGCAGCCCGAATAGGAACGAGCAGTACTTC.

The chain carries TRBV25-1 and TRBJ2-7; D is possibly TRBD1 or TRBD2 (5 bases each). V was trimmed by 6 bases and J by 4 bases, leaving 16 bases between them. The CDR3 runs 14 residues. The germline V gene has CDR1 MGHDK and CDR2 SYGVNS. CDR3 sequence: CASRNRDLPYEQYF. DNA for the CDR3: TGTGCCAGCAGGAACCGGGACCTACCTTACGAGCAGTACTTC.

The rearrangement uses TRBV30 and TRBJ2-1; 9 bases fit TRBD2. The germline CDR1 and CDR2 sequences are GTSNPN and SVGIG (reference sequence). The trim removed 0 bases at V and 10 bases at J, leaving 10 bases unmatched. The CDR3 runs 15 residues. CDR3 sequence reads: CAWSVRLAGKGEQFF. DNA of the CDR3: TGTGCCTGGAGTGTACGGCTAGCGGGGAAAGGGGAGCAGTTCTTC.

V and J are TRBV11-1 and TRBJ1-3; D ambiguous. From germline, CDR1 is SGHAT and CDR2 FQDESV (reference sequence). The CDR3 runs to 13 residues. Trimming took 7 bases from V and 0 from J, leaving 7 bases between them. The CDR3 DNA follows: TGTGCCAGCAAGACGCACTCTGGAAACACCATATATTTT. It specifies CASKTHSGNTIYF.